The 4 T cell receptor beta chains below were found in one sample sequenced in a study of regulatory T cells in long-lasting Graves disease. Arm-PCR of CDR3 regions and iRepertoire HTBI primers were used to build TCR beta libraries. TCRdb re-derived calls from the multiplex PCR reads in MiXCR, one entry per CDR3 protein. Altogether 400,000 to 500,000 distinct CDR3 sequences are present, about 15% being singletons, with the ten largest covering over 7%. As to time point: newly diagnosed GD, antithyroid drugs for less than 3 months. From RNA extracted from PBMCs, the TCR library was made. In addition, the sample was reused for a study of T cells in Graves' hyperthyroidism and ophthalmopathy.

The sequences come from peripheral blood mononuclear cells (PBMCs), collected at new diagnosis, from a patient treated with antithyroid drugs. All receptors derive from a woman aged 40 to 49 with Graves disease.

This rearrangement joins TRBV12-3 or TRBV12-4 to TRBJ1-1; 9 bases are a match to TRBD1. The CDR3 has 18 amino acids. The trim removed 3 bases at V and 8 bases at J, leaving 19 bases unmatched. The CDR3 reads CASSFDLGQGLPSTEAFF. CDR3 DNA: TGTGCCAGCAGTTTTGATTTGGGACAGGGCCTCCCAAGCACCGAAGCTTTCTTT.

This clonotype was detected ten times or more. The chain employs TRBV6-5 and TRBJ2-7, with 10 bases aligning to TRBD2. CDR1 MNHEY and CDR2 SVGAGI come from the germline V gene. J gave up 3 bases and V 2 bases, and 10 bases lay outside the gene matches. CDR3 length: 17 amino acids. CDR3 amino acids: CASSYPVASGRFYEQYF. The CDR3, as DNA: TGTGCCAGCAGTTACCCAGTAGCTAGCGGGAGATTCTACGAGCAGTACTTC.

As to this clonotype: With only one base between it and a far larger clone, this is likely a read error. As DNA, the CDR3 is TGTGCCAGCAGTGAGTTCCAGGTGGGAGAGCAGTTCTTC. It is translated as CASSEFQVGEQFF. J is TRBJ2-1 and V is TRBV2; D not resolved. The CDR3 sequence is 13 residues long. V lost 3 bases and J lost 10, with 13 bases in between. In germline, CDR1 is SNHLY, CDR2 FYNNEI.

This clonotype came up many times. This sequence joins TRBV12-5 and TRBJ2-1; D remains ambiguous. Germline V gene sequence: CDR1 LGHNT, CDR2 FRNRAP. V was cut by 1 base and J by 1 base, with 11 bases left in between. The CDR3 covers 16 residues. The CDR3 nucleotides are TGTGCTAGTGGTTTGGGATCGGCCTGGTCCTACAATGAGCAGTTCTTC. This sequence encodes CASGLGSAWSYNEQFF.